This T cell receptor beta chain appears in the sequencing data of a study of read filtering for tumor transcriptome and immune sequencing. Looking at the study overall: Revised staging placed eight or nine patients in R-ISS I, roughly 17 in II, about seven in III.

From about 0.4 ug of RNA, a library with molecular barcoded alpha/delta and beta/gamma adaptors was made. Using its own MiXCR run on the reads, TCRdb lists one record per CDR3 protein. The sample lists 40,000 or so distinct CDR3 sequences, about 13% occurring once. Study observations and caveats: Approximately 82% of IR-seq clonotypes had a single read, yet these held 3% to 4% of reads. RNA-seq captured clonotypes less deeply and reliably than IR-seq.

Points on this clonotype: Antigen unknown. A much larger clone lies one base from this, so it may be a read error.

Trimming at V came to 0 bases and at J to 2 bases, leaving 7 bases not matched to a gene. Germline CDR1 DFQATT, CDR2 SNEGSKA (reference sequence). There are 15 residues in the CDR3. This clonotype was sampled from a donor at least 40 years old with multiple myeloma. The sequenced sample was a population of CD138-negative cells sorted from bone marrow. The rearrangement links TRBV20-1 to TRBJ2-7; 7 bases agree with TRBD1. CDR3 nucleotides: TGCAGTGCTAGAGAGGGGACAGTTTCTGCCTACGAGCAGTACTTC. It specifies CSAREGTVSAYEQYF.